Below, 28 T cell receptor beta chains from the same sample are listed, as sequenced in a study of technical replicates of blood from a handful of donors. Method: immunoSEQ multiplex PCR; TCRdb's copy keeps in-frame clones and lacks some. The sample holds about 68,000 clones, about 97% seen once. The sample comprised T cells isolated from PBMCs. Source of these receptors: a human donor in good health.

The chain links TRBV2 to TRBJ2-7; the D gene is possibly TRBD2 (5 bases). Germline CDR1 SNHLY, CDR2 FYNNEI. V lost 6 bases and J 6 bases, leaving 21 bases between the germline ends. CDR3 length equals 15 residues. The DNA of the CDR3 is TGTGCCAGCAGAACGGACTCCGGCGTCCTTCTCGAGCAGTACTTC. It encodes CASRTDSGVLLEQYF.

The chain joins TRBV18 to TRBJ1-2; 9 bases match TRBD1. J was trimmed by 3 bases and V by 6 bases; bases with no gene match: 14. The CDR3 extends over 17 amino acids. From germline, CDR1 is KGHSH and CDR2 LQKENI. The CDR3 coding sequence is TGTGCCAGCTCTTATCCGGGACAGGGCCCTCTAGACTATGGCTACACCTTC. This codes for CASSYPGQGPLDYGYTF.

J is TRBJ1-5 and V is TRBV5-1, with TRBD1 as a possible D gene (5 bases). V lost 1 base, J lost 11 bases, and 16 bases lay in between. CDR3 length: 14 amino acids. Germline V gene data show CDR1 as SGHRS and CDR2 as YFSETQ. CDR3 DNA: TGCGCCAGCAGCTTGAAGGTAGGGGAGGGGACCCAGCATTTT. The encoded protein is CASSLKVGEGTQHF.

CDR3 in amino acids: CASSSRTGEQPQHF. CDR3 bases: TGTGCCAGCAGCTCGAGGACAGGGGAACAGCCCCAGCATTTT. The rearrangement joins TRBV7-3 to TRBJ1-5; 9 bases align to TRBD1. This CDR3 has 14 residues. V gave up 4 bases and J gave up 7 bases; unmatched junction bases: 5. Germline V gene sequence: CDR1 SGHTA, CDR2 FQGTGA.

This clone was detected only once. The chain carries TRBV7-2 and TRBJ2-6, with TRBD1 identical over 8 bases. V lost 6 bases and J lost 0; bases outside the gene matches: 7. The length of the CDR3 is 17 residues. Germline values: CDR1 SGHTA, CDR2 FQGNSA. CDR3 in DNA: TGTGCCAGCAGTTCAGGACAGGGAAACTCTGGGGCCAACGTCCTGACTTTC. Translating gives CASSSGQGNSGANVLTF.

The V and J genes are TRBV11-2 and TRBJ2-1; TRBD2 matches at 7 bases. Germline V gene lookup returns CDR1 SGHAT and CDR2 FQNNGV. J was trimmed by 9 bases and V by 1 base; bases with no gene match: 6. The CDR3 totals 14 residues. CDR3: CASSLATSVGEQFF. The CDR3 nucleotides are TGTGCCAGCAGCTTAGCCACTAGCGTCGGTGAGCAGTTCTTC.

The CDR3 protein is CASSQFVSLAARDTQYF. CDR3 bases: TGTGCCAGCAGCCAATTCGTATCGCTAGCGGCGCGGGATACGCAGTATTTT. V gene TRBV14 combines with J gene TRBJ2-3, with 7 bases lining up with TRBD2. Trimming at V came to 2 bases and at J to 6 bases, leaving 14 bases not matched to a gene. Germline V gene lookup returns CDR1 SGHDN and CDR2 FVKESK. The CDR3 consists of 17 residues.

J is TRBJ2-7 and V is TRBV19, with 10 bases identical to TRBD2. CDR3 length equals 16 residues. The junction had 4 bases not matched to a gene; V was cut back by 0 bases and J by 2 bases. The germline V gene encodes CDR1 LNHDA and CDR2 SQIVND (reference sequence). The CDR3 nucleotides are TGTGCCAGTAGTATAGAGGGACTAGCGACAACCTACGAGCAGTACTTC. Protein sequence: CASSIEGLATTYEQYF.

The rearrangement uses TRBV6-5 and TRBJ2-1, with TRBD1 matching over 8 bases. This CDR3 spans 11 amino acids. Germline assignment: CDR1 MNHEY and CDR2 SVGAGI. The trim removed 6 bases at V and 13 bases at J, leaving 5 bases unmatched. The CDR3 is CASSRDRTQFF. The CDR3 DNA is TGTGCCAGCAGCCGGGACAGGACACAGTTCTTC.

The genes are TRBV4-1 and TRBJ2-3, with 11 bases fitting TRBD2. Germline V gene data show CDR1 as MGHRA and CDR2 as YSYEKL. V dropped 3 bases and J dropped 2; count of bases not matched to a gene: 10. The CDR3 totals 18 residues. The CDR3 region has the DNA TGCGCCAGCAGCCATATTAGCGGGAGGGGGGGGAACACAGATACGCAGTATTTT. This translates into CASSHISGRGGNTDTQYF.

The chain has TRBV9 and TRBJ1-4; 8 positions agree with TRBD1. CDR3 length: 14 residues. V shed 3 bases, J shed 6 bases, and the junction held 4 bases outside the gene matches. Germline CDR1 and CDR2: SGDLS and YYNGEE. This CDR3 is CASSDRGFDEKLFF. In nucleotides, the CDR3 is TGTGCCAGCAGCGACAGGGGGTTCGATGAAAAACTGTTTTTT. Supplemented by reference TRBV9 and TRBJ1-4, the full variable domain reads DSGVTQTPKHLITATGQRVTLRCSPRSGDLSVYWYQQSLDQGLQFLIQYYNGEERAKGNILERFSAQQFPDLHSELNLSSLELGDSALYFCASSDRGFDEKLFFGSGTQLSVL.

The chain employs TRBV5-1 and TRBJ1-2, with 10 nucleotides matching TRBD1. J was trimmed by 3 bases and V by 5 bases; bases with no gene match: 4. The CDR3 is 14 residues long. The germline gives CDR1 SGHRS, CDR2 YFSETQ. CDR3 sequence (DNA): TGCGCCAGCAGTCCCGGGACAGGGGACTATGGCTACACCTTC. Encoded protein: CASSPGTGDYGYTF. Variable domain in full (rest from reference TRBV5-1 and TRBJ1-2): KAGVTQTPRYLIKTRGQQVTLSCSPISGHRSVSWYQQTPGQGLQFLFEYFSETQRNKGNFPGRFSGRQFSNSRSEMNVSTLELGDSALYLCASSPGTGDYGYTFGSGTRLTVV.

The chain couples TRBV21-1 to TRBJ1-5. TRBV21-1 is assigned pseudogene status. The length of the CDR3 is 12 residues. Here the CDR3 DNA reads TGTGCCATCCTACTGACGCGGCAGCCCCAGCATTTT. Translating gives CAILLTRQPQHF.

The J gene is TRBJ2-7, the V gene TRBV5-1; possibly TRBD1 for D (6 bases). V lost 4 bases and J 7 bases, leaving 18 bases between the germline ends. The CDR3 length is 14 residues. Germline CDR1 is SGHRS and CDR2 is YFSETQ. CDR3 sequence reads: CASSPGTFFGEQYF. CDR3 nucleotide sequence: TGCGCCAGCAGCCCCGGGACATTTTTCGGGGAGCAGTACTTC.

The chain combines TRBV27 with TRBJ1-2; possible D gene TRBD1, 6 bases. V was clipped by 3 bases and J by 5 bases, with 13 bases between them. This CDR3 spans 14 amino acids. CDR1 and CDR2 (germline): MNHEY, SMNVEV (reference sequence). CDR3 nucleotides: TGTGCCAGCAGTTTCGCCGGGACACTTTATGGCTACACCTTC. Encoded protein: CASSFAGTLYGYTF.

The gene calls are TRBV5-1 and TRBJ1-4; unclear D gene. Trimming shortened V by 5 bases and J by 0 bases, and 14 bases separated the two germline ends. Germline CDR1 SGHRS, CDR2 YFSETQ. This CDR3 spans 16 amino acids. CDR3 coding DNA: TGCGCCAGCAGTCTTTTCAGTCTGTCAACTAATGAAAAACTGTTTTTT. As protein: CASSLFSLSTNEKLFF.

V gene TRBV4-2 combines with J gene TRBJ2-1; 14 nucleotides line up with TRBD2. Germline CDR1 LGHNA, CDR2 YNFKEQ. The CDR3 extends over 18 amino acids. J lost 6 bases, V lost 1 base, and 8 bases had no gene match. The CDR3 DNA reads TGTGCCAGCAGCCAAGCCCCCGGACTAGCGGGAGGCCCCAATGAGCAGTTCTTC. It translates to CASSQAPGLAGGPNEQFF.

V usage is TRBV5-4 and J usage is TRBJ2-1; TRBD2 agrees at 7 bases. CDR3 length: 15 amino acids. Germline CDR1 and CDR2: SGHNT and YYREEE (reference sequence). V lost 0 bases and J lost 6; bases outside the gene matches: 6. CDR3 nucleotide sequence: TGTGCCAGCAGCTTGGACGGGACTATAATCAATGAGCAGTTCTTC. Its translation is CASSLDGTIINEQFF. The variable domain in full, completed from reference TRBV5-4 and TRBJ2-1, reads ETGVTQSPTHLIKTRGQQVTLRCSSQSGHNTVSWYQQALGQGPQFIFQYYREEENGRGNFPPRFSGLQFPNYSSELNVNALELDDSALYLCASSLDGTIINEQFFGPGTRLTVL.

The gene calls are TRBV28 and TRBJ2-7, with 7 bases aligning to TRBD1. The CDR3 has 15 amino acids. In germline, CDR1 is MDHEN, CDR2 SYDVKM. The trim removed 4 bases at V and 5 bases at J, leaving 11 bases unmatched. CDR3 DNA sequence: TGTGCCAGCAGTTCCTATCTGACAGGGATTCACGAGCAGTACTTC. It specifies CASSSYLTGIHEQYF.

The J gene is TRBJ2-3, the V gene TRBV5-1; 8 bases are a match to TRBD2. The trim removed 3 bases at V and 5 bases at J, leaving 8 bases unmatched. In germline, CDR1 is SGHRS, CDR2 YFSETQ. The CDR3 has 15 residues. The CDR3 here is CASSSGGSLGDTQYF. The CDR3 region has the DNA TGCGCCAGCAGCTCGGGAGGGAGCCTCGGAGATACGCAGTATTTT.

This clone was seen only once. The chain is built from TRBV13 and TRBJ1-2; D may be TRBD1 (5 bases). The CDR3 contains 14 residues. Germline assignment: CDR1 PRHDT and CDR2 FYEKMQ (reference sequence). V lost 3 bases, J lost 6 bases, and 14 bases lay in between. The CDR3: CASSFPSGSDGYTF. For the CDR3, the DNA is TGTGCCAGCAGCTTCCCTTCAGGGTCGGATGGCTACACCTTC.

The V gene is TRBV19, the J gene TRBJ1-5; weak D call: TRBD1 (5 bases). V gave up 4 bases and J gave up 2 bases, with 9 bases separating them. This CDR3 has 14 amino acids. The germline V gene encodes CDR1 LNHDA and CDR2 SQIVND (reference sequence). CDR3 region: CASSTGRGNQPQHF. The CDR3 DNA is TGTGCCAGTAGTACCGGCAGGGGCAATCAGCCCCAGCATTTT.

V is TRBV4-1 and J is TRBJ1-5, with D possibly TRBD1 on 5 matching bases. V gave up 0 bases and J gave up 1 base, with 10 bases separating them. The CDR3 contains 16 residues. Germline V gene lookup returns CDR1 MGHRA and CDR2 YSYEKL. CDR3 bases: TGCGCCAGCAGCCAAGAGGGGGGGGAAAGCAATCAGCCCCAGCATTTT. Amino acid sequence: CASSQEGGESNQPQHF.

The rearrangement uses TRBV7-9 and TRBJ2-3; perhaps TRBD1 as D (6 bases). Trimming took off 0 bases at V and 5 bases at J, with 9 bases between the two ends. This CDR3 has 14 amino acids. Germline V gene data show CDR1 as SEHNR and CDR2 as FQNEAQ (reference sequence). The CDR3 protein is CASSLAGAKDTQYF. CDR3 in DNA: TGTGCCAGCAGCTTAGCGGGGGCTAAAGATACGCAGTATTTT.

The genes are TRBV7-9 and TRBJ1-1; 8 bases map to TRBD1. The germline CDR1 and CDR2 sequences are SEHNR and FQNEAQ (reference sequence). The CDR3 is 14 amino acids. Trimming took 3 bases from V and 5 from J; bases not matched to a gene: 5. The CDR3 here is CASSFGQGFTEAFF. The CDR3 nucleotides read TGTGCCAGCAGCTTTGGACAGGGATTTACTGAAGCTTTCTTT.

The chain employs TRBV9 and TRBJ2-1, with 7 bases matching TRBD2. Trimming at V came to 0 bases and at J to 3 bases, leaving 6 bases not matched to a gene. CDR1 and CDR2 from the germline V gene are SGDLS and YYNGEE. The length of the CDR3 is 16 residues. CDR3 nucleotides: TGTGCCAGCAGCGTAGCGGGAGGTTTTGTCTACAATGAGCAGTTCTTC. It translates to CASSVAGGFVYNEQFF.

V and J are TRBV7-3 and TRBJ2-1, with 10 bases that match TRBD1. Trimming cost V 5 bases and J 5 bases; bases outside gene matches: 9. Per the germline V gene, CDR1 is SGHTA and CDR2 is FQGTGA. The CDR3 has 16 residues. Written as DNA, the CDR3 is TGTGCCAGCAGCCGTTCCGGGACAGGGGCGAACAATGAGCAGTTCTTC. This sequence encodes CASSRSGTGANNEQFF.

The chain uses TRBV18 and TRBJ2-2, with TRBD2 matching 10 bases. The CDR3 contains 16 residues. Germline V gene data show CDR1 as KGHSH and CDR2 as LQKENI. Trimming removed 1 base from V and 5 bases from J; junction bases left unmatched: 4. The CDR3 DNA is TGTGCCAGCTCACCACAGGCTAGCGGGAGTACCGGGGAGCTGTTTTTT. Translation: CASSPQASGSTGELFF.